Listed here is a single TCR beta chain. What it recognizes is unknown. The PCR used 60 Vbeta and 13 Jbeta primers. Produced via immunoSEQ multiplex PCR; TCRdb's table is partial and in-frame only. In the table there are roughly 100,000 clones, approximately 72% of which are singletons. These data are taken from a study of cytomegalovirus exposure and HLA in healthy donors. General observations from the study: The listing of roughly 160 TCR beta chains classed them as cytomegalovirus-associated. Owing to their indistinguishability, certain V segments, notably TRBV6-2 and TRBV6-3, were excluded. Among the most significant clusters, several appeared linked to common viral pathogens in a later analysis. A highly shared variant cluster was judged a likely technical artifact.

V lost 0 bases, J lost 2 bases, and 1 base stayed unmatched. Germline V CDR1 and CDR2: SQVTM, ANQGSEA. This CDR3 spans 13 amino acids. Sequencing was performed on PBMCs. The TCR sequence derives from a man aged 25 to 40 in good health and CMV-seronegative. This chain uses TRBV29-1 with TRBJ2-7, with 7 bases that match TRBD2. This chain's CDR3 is CSVEDGRAYEQYF. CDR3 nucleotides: TGCAGCGTTGAAGATGGGAGGGCCTACGAGCAGTACTTC.